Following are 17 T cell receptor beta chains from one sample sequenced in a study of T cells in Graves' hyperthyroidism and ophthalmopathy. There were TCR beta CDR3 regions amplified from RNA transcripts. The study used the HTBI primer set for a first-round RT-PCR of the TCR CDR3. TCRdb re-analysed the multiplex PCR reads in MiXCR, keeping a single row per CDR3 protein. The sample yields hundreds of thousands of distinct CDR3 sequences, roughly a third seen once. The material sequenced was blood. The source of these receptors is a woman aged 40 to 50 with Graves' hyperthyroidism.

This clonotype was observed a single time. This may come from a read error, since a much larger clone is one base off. CDR3 nucleotide sequence: TGTGCCACCGGCAGAGATTTGGGGCCTGGGCCCCAGCATTTT. Translation gives CATGRDLGPGPQHF. The V and J genes are TRBV15 and TRBJ1-5; the D gene is possibly TRBD1 (5 bases). This CDR3 is built from 14 residues. CDR1 is LNHNV and CDR2 is YYDKDF in the germline V gene (reference sequence).

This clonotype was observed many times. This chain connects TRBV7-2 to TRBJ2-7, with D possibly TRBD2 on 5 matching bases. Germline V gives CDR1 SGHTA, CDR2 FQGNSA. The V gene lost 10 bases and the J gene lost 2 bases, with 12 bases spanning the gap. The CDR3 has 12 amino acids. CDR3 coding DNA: TGTGCCATCCTCTCCGGGGCCTACGAGCAGTACTTC. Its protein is CAILSGAYEQYF.

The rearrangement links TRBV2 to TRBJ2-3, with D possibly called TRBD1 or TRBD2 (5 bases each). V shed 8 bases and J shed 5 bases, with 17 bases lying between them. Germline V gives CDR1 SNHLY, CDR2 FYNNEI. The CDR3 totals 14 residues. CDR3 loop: CASARDLRGDTQYF. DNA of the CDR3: TGTGCCAGCGCACGGGACCTTAGAGGAGATACGCAGTATTTT.

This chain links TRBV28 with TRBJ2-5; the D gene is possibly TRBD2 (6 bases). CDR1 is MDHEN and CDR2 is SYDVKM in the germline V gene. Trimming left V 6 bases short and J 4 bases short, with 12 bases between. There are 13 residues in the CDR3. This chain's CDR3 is CASRPAGTETQYF. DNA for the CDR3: TGTGCCAGCAGGCCGGCGGGGACAGAGACCCAGTACTTC. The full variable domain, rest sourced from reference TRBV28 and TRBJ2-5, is DVKVTQSSRYLVKRTGEKVFLECVQDMDHENMFWYRQDPGLGLRLIYFSYDVKMKEKGDIPEGYSVSREKKERFSLILESASTNQTSMYLCASRPAGTETQYFGPGTRLLVL.

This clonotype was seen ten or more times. The CDR3 sequence is CASSINQMGQPQHF. As DNA, the CDR3 is TGTGCCAGTAGTATCAATCAGATGGGTCAGCCCCAGCATTTT. The rearrangement links TRBV19 to TRBJ1-5; D ambiguous. Trimming stripped 3 bases from V and 6 bases from J, with 12 bases between. Germline V gene data show CDR1 as LNHDA and CDR2 as SQIVND (reference sequence). CDR3 length: 14 amino acids.

CDR3 bases: TGCAGTGCTAGACCGGGACAGCCCCAGCATTTT. Translated: CSARPGQPQHF. This chain uses TRBV20-1 with TRBJ1-5, with D unclear. The germline V gene encodes CDR1 DFQATT and CDR2 SNEGSKA (reference sequence). This CDR3 is 11 amino acids long. V lost 2 bases, J lost 7 bases, and 6 bases lay in between.

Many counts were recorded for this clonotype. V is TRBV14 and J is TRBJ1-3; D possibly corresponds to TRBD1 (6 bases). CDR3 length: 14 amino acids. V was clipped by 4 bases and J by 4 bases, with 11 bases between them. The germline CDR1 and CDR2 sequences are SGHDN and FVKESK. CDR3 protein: CASSPRTVGNTIYF. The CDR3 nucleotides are TGTGCCAGCAGCCCTCGGACAGTGGGAAACACCATATATTTT.

CDR3 DNA sequence: TGTGCCAGCAGCTTAAGGGGACAGGGGGACGAGTACTATGGCTACACCTTC. Translated, it gives CASSLRGQGDEYYGYTF. The gene calls are TRBV11-2 and TRBJ1-2; the match to TRBD1 covers 11 bases. The CDR3 sequence is 17 residues long. Germline CDR1 SGHAT, CDR2 FQNNGV. Trimming cost V 2 bases and J 3 bases; bases outside gene matches: 8.

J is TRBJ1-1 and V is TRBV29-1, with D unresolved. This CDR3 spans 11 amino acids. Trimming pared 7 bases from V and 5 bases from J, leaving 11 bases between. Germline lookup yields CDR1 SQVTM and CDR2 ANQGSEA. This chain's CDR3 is CSAVRETEAFF. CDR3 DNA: TGCAGCGCCGTCCGGGAGACTGAAGCTTTCTTT.

CDR3: CSVRTGPAFF. CDR3 nucleotides: TGCAGCGTCAGGACAGGGCCAGCTTTCTTT. This chain connects TRBV29-1 to TRBJ1-1, with 8 bases identical to TRBD1. This CDR3 is built from 10 residues. With V trimmed by 6 bases and J by 10 bases, 4 bases remained unmatched. Germline values: CDR1 SQVTM, CDR2 ANQGSEA.

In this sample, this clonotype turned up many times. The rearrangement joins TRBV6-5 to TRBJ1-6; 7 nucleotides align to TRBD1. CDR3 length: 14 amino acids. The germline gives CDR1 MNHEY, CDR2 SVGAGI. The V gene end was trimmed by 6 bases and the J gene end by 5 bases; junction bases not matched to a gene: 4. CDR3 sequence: CASSQGQDNSPLHF. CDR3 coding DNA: TGTGCCAGCAGCCAAGGACAGGATAATTCACCCCTCCACTTT.

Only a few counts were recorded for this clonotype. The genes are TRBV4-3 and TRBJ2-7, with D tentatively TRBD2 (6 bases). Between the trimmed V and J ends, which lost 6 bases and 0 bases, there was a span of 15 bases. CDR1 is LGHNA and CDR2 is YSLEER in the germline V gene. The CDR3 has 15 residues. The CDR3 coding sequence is TGCGCCAGCAGTTTGGAGCGGGTAAGCTCCTACGAGCAGTACTTC. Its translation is CASSLERVSSYEQYF.

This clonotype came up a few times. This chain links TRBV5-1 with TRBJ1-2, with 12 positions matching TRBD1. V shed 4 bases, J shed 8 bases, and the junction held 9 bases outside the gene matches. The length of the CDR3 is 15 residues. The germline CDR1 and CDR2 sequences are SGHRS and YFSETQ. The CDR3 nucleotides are TGCGCCAGCAGCCCACCGGGACAGGGGGCTGGCGGCTACACCTTC. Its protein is CASSPPGQGAGGYTF.

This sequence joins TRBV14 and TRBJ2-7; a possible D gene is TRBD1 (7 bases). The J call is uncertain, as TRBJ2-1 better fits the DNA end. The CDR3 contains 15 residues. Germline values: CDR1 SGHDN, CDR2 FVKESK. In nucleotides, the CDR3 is TGTGCCAGCAGCCGATCCCTACAGGGGAGGTGGGAGCAGTTCTTC. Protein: CASSRSLQGRWEQFF.

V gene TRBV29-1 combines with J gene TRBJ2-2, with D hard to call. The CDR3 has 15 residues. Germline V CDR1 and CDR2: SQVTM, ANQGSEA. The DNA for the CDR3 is TGCAGTGATGATCCCGGGTCCAAAGGCACCGGGGAGCTGTTTTTT. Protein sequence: CSDDPGSKGTGELFF.

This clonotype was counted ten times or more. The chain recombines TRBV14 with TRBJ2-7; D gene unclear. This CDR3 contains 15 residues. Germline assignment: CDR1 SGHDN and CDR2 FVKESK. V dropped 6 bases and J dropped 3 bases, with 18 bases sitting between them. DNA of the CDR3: TGTGCCAGCAGTCCCTCAATGGCAACCCACTACGAGCAGTACTTC. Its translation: CASSPSMATHYEQYF.

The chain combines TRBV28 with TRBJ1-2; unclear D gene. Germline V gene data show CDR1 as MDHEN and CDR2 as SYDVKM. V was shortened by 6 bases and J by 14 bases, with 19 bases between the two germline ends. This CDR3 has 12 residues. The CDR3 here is CASSHQSWPRTF. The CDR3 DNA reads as TGTGCCAGCAGCCATCAGTCCTGGCCCAGAACCTTC.